This TCR beta chain emerged from a study of T cells in Graves' hyperthyroidism and ophthalmopathy. Across the whole study: Peripheral blood samples were taken at initial diagnosis, prior to any treatment.

This clonotype was found many times. Amplification of TCR beta CDR3 regions used RNA as the template. In the first-round RT-PCR of the TCR CDR3, the HTBI primer set was used. MiXCR, run by TCRdb on the multiplex PCR reads, gives a single entry per CDR3 protein. In the table there are 500,000 to 550,000 distinct CDR3 sequences, roughly 21% of which are singletons. Those patients with uncontrolled infection, other autoimmune disease, pregnancy or lactation were excluded. Diagnostic decisions used clinical symptoms, serum thyroxine and TRAb, thyroid ultrasound and orbital computed tomography. The authors took PBMCs from over 8.5 ml fresh peripheral blood. CDR3 length equals 14 residues. Per germline, CDR1 SNHLY and CDR2 FYNNEI. V shed 3 bases and J 10 bases; nucleotides not matched to a gene: 5.

Sequencing was done on a sample of blood. This chain links TRBV2 with TRBJ2-1, with TRBD2 identical over 11 bases. This receptor was taken from a middle-aged man with Graves' ophthalmopathy. Here the CDR3 reads CASSDRLAGGEQFF. The CDR3 DNA is TGTGCCAGCAGTGATCGGCTAGCGGGAGGCGAGCAGTTCTTC.